The 3 T cell receptor beta chains below come from one sample, sequenced in a study of blood T cell repertoires in COVID-19. Libraries were prepared by immunoSEQ multiplex PCR; TCRdb keeps only in-frame clonotypes and omits some of them. The data contain about 44,000 clones, roughly 80% of them seen just once; the ten biggest clones take up about 45%. The sequencing sample was made of peripheral blood. Source of these receptors: a human donor in a cohort sampled during active COVID-19.

The genes are TRBV19 and TRBJ2-5; 10 nucleotides line up with TRBD2. The V gene's germline CDR1 is LNHDA and CDR2 SQIVND (reference sequence). V was clipped by 3 bases and J by 4 bases; unmatched bases: 5. The CDR3 has 15 amino acids. The CDR3 DNA is TGTGCCAGTAGTATGGGGACTAGCGAGGGAGAGACCCAGTACTTC. This encodes CASSMGTSEGETQYF.

The V call is TRBV30, the J call TRBJ2-6; unclear D gene. The germline V gene encodes CDR1 GTSNPN and CDR2 SVGIG (reference sequence). CDR3 length: 17 residues. The V end lost 5 bases, the J end lost 0 bases, and 17 bases lay between the germline ends. This CDR3 reads CAWDGGHIGSGANVLTF. CDR3 nucleotides: TGTGCCTGGGATGGCGGTCACATCGGCTCTGGGGCCAACGTCCTGACTTTC.

This clone was detected ten times or more. The CDR3 DNA follows: TGTGCCAGCAGTAAACAGGGGGGCTACGAGCAGTACGTC. This translates into CASSKQGGYEQYV. The V gene is TRBV2, the J gene TRBJ2-7; 8 nucleotides agree with TRBD1. V lost 5 bases to trimming and J lost 3 bases; unmatched junction nucleotides: 3. Germline loops: CDR1 SNHLY, CDR2 FYNNEI. The CDR3 totals 13 residues.